These T cell receptor beta chains were read from a single sample in a study of control samples from healthy donors and cancer patients. TCRdb's table, derived via immunoSEQ multiplex PCR, lists solely in-frame clones and lacks some. Of 110,000 to 150,000 clones detected, around nine tenths appear once; the ten largest clones hold approximately 10%. The sequenced sample consisted of blood. The receptors here all came from a man aged 25 to 40 in good health. Each CDR3 is given with its conserved first and last residue. A D gene is named only where the DNA matches it firmly. Not all rows give a size; the values are once, few, many and, for expanded clones, a class.

CASSPFNGRDNEQFF	TGTGCCAGCTCACCCTTTAACGGGAGAGACAATGAGCAGTTCTTC	.	TRBJ2-1	TRBV18	.
CATSRDNPGIDHGYTF	TGTGCCACCAGCAGAGATAACCCGGGAATTGACCATGGCTACACCTTC	.	TRBJ1-2	TRBV15	.
CASSPTGGISTEAFF	TGTGCCAGCAGTCCGACAGGGGGGATCAGCACTGAAGCTTTCTTT	.	TRBJ1-1	TRBV11-3	TRBD1
CASSSGRLLNEKLFF	TGTGCCAGCAGCTCTGGTCGCCTATTAAATGAAAAACTGTTTTTT	.	TRBJ1-4	TRBV7-9	.
CASSPNRAEQYF	TGTGCCAGCTCACCGAATAGGGCCGAGCAGTACTTC	.	TRBJ2-7	TRBV18	.
CASVYGNTIYF	TGTGCCAGTGTATACGGAAACACCATATATTTT	once	TRBJ1-3	TRBV19	.
CASSLAVGEHGYTF	TGCGCCAGCAGCTTGGCGGTAGGGGAACATGGCTACACCTTC	few	TRBJ1-2	TRBV5-1	.
CSPYKTYSNQPQHF	TGCAGCCCCTATAAGACTTATAGCAATCAGCCCCAGCATTTT	.	TRBJ1-5	TRBV29-1	.
CASSQPSTDTQYF	TGCGCCAGCAGCCAGCCCAGCACAGATACGCAGTATTTT	.	TRBJ2-3	TRBV4-1	.
CASSSLEGQAGLAGSYEQYF	TGTGCCAGCAGCTCCCTGGAGGGACAAGCCGGACTAGCTGGCTCCTACGAGCAGTACTTC	.	TRBJ2-7	TRBV7-6	TRBD2
CASFRGRLSGANVLTF	TGTGCCAGCTTCAGGGGGCGCCTATCTGGGGCCAACGTCCTGACTTTC	.	TRBJ2-6	TRBV2	TRBD1
CASSLHGELFF	TGTGCCAGCAGTTTACACGGGGAGCTGTTTTTT	.	TRBJ2-2	TRBV12-3/TRBV12-4	.
CASSQGDRGPNEQFF	TGTGCCAGCAGCCAGGGGGACAGGGGCCCCAATGAGCAGTTCTTC	.	TRBJ2-1	TRBV6-4	TRBD1
CASSPQLTNTGELFF	TGTGCCAGCAGCCCCCAGCTGACTAACACCGGGGAGCTGTTTTTT	.	TRBJ2-2	TRBV9	.
CASSPPILGQGGEAFF	TGTGCCAGCTCACCACCAATTCTTGGACAGGGGGGAGAAGCTTTCTTT	once	TRBJ1-1	TRBV18	TRBD1
CASSQDLSGVAFF	TGCGCCAGCAGCCAAGATCTGAGCGGAGTAGCTTTCTTT	once	TRBJ1-1	TRBV4-1	.
CASSLATGVGYTF	TGTGCCAGCAGCTTAGCAACAGGGGTCGGCTACACCTTC	.	TRBJ1-2	TRBV11-2	TRBD1
CASNLGAEAFF	TGCGCCAGCAATCTTGGAGCTGAAGCTTTCTTT	.	TRBJ1-1	TRBV5-1	.
CASSLSILYQETQYF	TGTGCCAGCAGTTTAAGTATTCTATACCAAGAGACCCAGTACTTC	.	TRBJ2-5	TRBV6-2/TRBV6-3	.
CASSGQGYTGELFF	TGTGCCAGCAGTGGGCAGGGGTACACCGGGGAGCTGTTTTTT	.	TRBJ2-2	TRBV2	.
CASSPVRGSISNQPQHF	TGTGCCAGCAGTCCAGTCAGGGGGTCGATAAGCAATCAGCCCCAGCATTTT	.	TRBJ1-5	TRBV28	TRBD1
CASSSNRGWDTEAFF	TGTGCCAGCAGTTCCAACAGGGGATGGGACACTGAAGCTTTCTTT	.	TRBJ1-1	TRBV6-6	TRBD1
CASSEGGTVETQYF	TGTGCCAGCAGTGAAGGGGGCACAGTAGAGACCCAGTACTTC	.	TRBJ2-5	TRBV6-1	.
CASRPLGTVNTEAFF	TGTGCCAGCAGGCCCCTCGGGACAGTGAACACTGAAGCTTTCTTT	once	TRBJ1-1	TRBV27	TRBD1
CASSEGQGARYGYTF	TGTGCCAGCAGTGAAGGTCAGGGGGCAAGGTATGGCTACACCTTC	.	TRBJ1-2	TRBV2	TRBD1
CATSRVWGYEQYF	TGTGCCACCAGCAGAGTGTGGGGTTACGAGCAGTACTTC	.	TRBJ2-7	TRBV15	.
CASSVKLGTEAFF	TGTGCCAGCAGCGTAAAGTTGGGCACTGAAGCTTTCTTT	.	TRBJ1-1	TRBV9	.
CASSQIVNRVEQFF	TGCGCCAGCAGCCAGATCGTCAACAGGGTTGAGCAGTTCTTC	.	TRBJ2-1	TRBV4-1	.
CASSIEITATGNTIYF	TGTGCCAGTAGTATAGAAATAACAGCCACTGGAAACACCATATATTTT	.	TRBJ1-3	TRBV19	.
CSVVRPLNTEAFF	TGCAGCGTTGTCCGCCCGCTGAACACTGAAGCTTTCTTT	.	TRBJ1-1	TRBV29-1	.
CASSPDPKETQYF	TGCGCCAGCAGTCCGGACCCAAAAGAGACCCAGTACTTC	.	TRBJ2-5	TRBV23-1	.
CATSSDSAFTSQHF	TGTGCCACCAGCAGCGACAGTGCATTCACGTCCCAGCATTTT	.	TRBJ1-5	TRBV15	.
CASSLEPEPETQYF	TGTGCCAGCAGCTTAGAACCGGAACCCGAGACCCAGTACTTC	.	TRBJ2-5	TRBV11-1	.
CASRRDSQETQYF	TGTGCCAGTAGACGGGACAGCCAAGAGACCCAGTACTTC	.	TRBJ2-5	TRBV28	TRBD1
CSASKPSDTQYF	TGCAGTGCTAGTAAACCTTCGGATACGCAGTATTTT	.	TRBJ2-3	TRBV20-1	.
CASSPRGWGTEAFF	TGTGCCAGCAGCCCCAGAGGGTGGGGCACTGAAGCTTTCTTT	.	TRBJ1-1	TRBV9	.
CASKTVLGNQPQHF	TGTGCCAGCAAAACGGTTTTGGGCAATCAGCCCCAGCATTTT	.	TRBJ1-5	TRBV28	.
CASSESFRAGGTYNEQFF	TGTGCCAGCAGTGAATCGTTCAGGGCGGGAGGGACGTACAATGAGCAGTTCTTC	few	TRBJ2-1	TRBV25-1	TRBD2
CASSTARRDRNTEAFF	TGTGCCAGCAGCACCGCCCGACGGGACCGGAACACTGAAGCTTTCTTT	few	TRBJ1-1	TRBV27	.
CASSENRGWGEQYF	TGTGCCAGCAGTGAGAACAGGGGTTGGGGGGAGCAGTACTTC	.	TRBJ2-7	TRBV2	TRBD1
CASSYRASEQYF	TGTGCCAGCAGTTACCGGGCGAGTGAGCAGTACTTC	.	TRBJ2-7	TRBV6-2/TRBV6-3	.
CASSSRRDAYTGELFF	TGTGCCAGCAGCTCCCGAAGGGACGCCTACACCGGGGAGCTGTTTTTT	once	TRBJ2-2	TRBV7-9	.
CASSDSGQGFDEQYF	TGTGCCAGCAGTGACTCGGGACAGGGTTTTGACGAGCAGTACTTC	few	TRBJ2-7	TRBV25-1	TRBD1
CASSLSGRNQPQHF	TGTGCCAGCAGTTTATCCGGCAGAAATCAGCCCCAGCATTTT	.	TRBJ1-5	TRBV27	.
CASSVDGGMNTEAFF	TGTGCCAGCAGCGTAGACGGGGGAATGAACACTGAAGCTTTCTTT	.	TRBJ1-1	TRBV9	.
CASSAAGTGKTYEQYF	TGTGCCAGCAGCGCAGCCGGGACAGGGAAAACCTACGAGCAGTACTTC	.	TRBJ2-7	TRBV7-9	TRBD1
CASSQVFASIQPQHF	TGCGCCAGCAGCCAAGTTTTTGCGTCAATTCAGCCCCAGCATTTT	.	TRBJ1-5	TRBV4-1	.
CASSTTGQINEKLFF	TGTGCCAGTAGTACAACGGGACAGATAAATGAAAAACTGTTTTTT	.	TRBJ1-4	TRBV19	TRBD1
CATSRESEGADEQYF	TGTGCCACCAGCAGAGAATCGGAGGGGGCGGACGAGCAGTACTTC	.	TRBJ2-7	TRBV15	.
CASSEGGSEKLFF	TGTGCCAGCAGTGAAGGGGGGAGTGAAAAACTGTTTTTT	.	TRBJ1-4	TRBV2	.
CASRKTGGHGYTF	TGTGCCAGCAGAAAAACAGGGGGCCATGGCTACACCTTC	few	TRBJ1-2	TRBV27	TRBD1
CASSAHGTVNYGYTF	TGTGCCAGCAGTGCGCATGGGACAGTTAACTATGGCTACACCTTC	.	TRBJ1-2	TRBV2	TRBD1
CAWSTSGRWDIQYF	TGTGCCTGGAGTACTAGCGGGAGGTGGGACATTCAGTACTTC	.	TRBJ2-4	TRBV30	TRBD2
CASSSGTSANNEQFF	TGCGCCAGCAGCTCCGGGACTAGCGCGAACAATGAGCAGTTCTTC	.	TRBJ2-1	TRBV5-1	TRBD2
CASSPVDRGRSPLHF	TGTGCCAGCAGCCCGGTCGACAGGGGGCGTTCACCCCTCCACTTT	once	TRBJ1-6	TRBV5-6	TRBD1